Following are 27 T cell receptor beta chains from one sample sequenced in a study. TRBV12-4/TRBJ1-2 clonotypes were amplified with adaptor-ligated barcode primers. TCRdb reanalysed the multiplex PCR reads using MiXCR and keeps one entry per CDR3 protein. The data contain 400 to 600 distinct CDR3 sequences, roughly 0.75% of them singletons. The specimen was naive CD4+ T cells sorted from blood. The sample's subset: naive CD4+ T cells, CD4+CD45RA+CD25-. The receptors originated from a female donor with breast cancer.

By its share, this clonotype is large. The chain combines TRBV12-3 or TRBV12-4 with TRBJ1-2; D is unclear. CDR3 length: 13 amino acids. Trimming cost V 5 bases and J 4 bases, with 11 bases left between them. This chain's CDR3 is CASSRSGSYGYTF. CDR3 nucleotides: TGTGCCAGCAGTCGTAGCGGATCCTATGGCTACACCTTC.

This clonotype has a count of ten or more. The chain is built from TRBV12-3 or TRBV12-4 and TRBJ1-2; D perhaps matches TRBD1 (5 bases). The V and J ends lost 4 bases and 5 bases respectively, with 17 bases between them. The CDR3 covers 15 residues. CDR3 sequence reads: CASSSETGTGYGYTF. The CDR3 bases are TGTGCCAGCAGTTCTGAGACCGGGACCGGGTATGGCTACACCTTC.

This clonotype is deemed large. J is TRBJ1-2 and V is TRBV12-3 or TRBV12-4; D unclear. This CDR3 contains 15 residues. V lost 6 bases, J lost 6 bases, and 20 bases lay in between. The CDR3 is CASSAAWALSDGYTF. The CDR3 region has the DNA TGTGCCAGCAGCGCCGCCTGGGCCCTGTCGGATGGCTACACCTTC.

Within the sample, this clonotype is large. The chain uses TRBV12-3 or TRBV12-4 and TRBJ1-2; 7 bases align to TRBD1. The CDR3 extends over 14 amino acids. V lost 6 bases and J lost 7; bases outside the gene matches: 11. The CDR3 nucleotides are TGTGCCAGCAGCCCAAGGACAGGTCCTCGTGGCTACACCTTC. Its translation is CASSPRTGPRGYTF.

Relative to its sample, this clonotype is medium-sized. The CDR3 reads CASSLTQGYGYTF. CDR3 coding DNA: TGTGCCAGCAGTTTAACCCAGGGCTATGGCTACACCTTC. The chain combines TRBV12-3 or TRBV12-4 with TRBJ1-2, with D possibly matching TRBD1 (5 bases). The germline V and J ends were trimmed by 2 bases and 4 bases, with 8 bases remaining between them. The CDR3 runs 13 residues.

This clonotype counts as large. The V and J genes are TRBV12-3 or TRBV12-4 and TRBJ1-2; 7 bases agree with TRBD1. The CDR3 extends over 13 amino acids. Losses at the gene ends were 5 bases for V and 4 bases for J; bases not matched to a gene: 4. CDR3 region: CASSRDRSYGYTF. The CDR3 bases are TGTGCCAGCAGTCGGGACAGAAGCTATGGCTACACCTTC.

This clonotype is deemed large (0.1 to 1%). The gene calls are TRBV12-3 or TRBV12-4 and TRBJ1-2, with D perhaps TRBD1 (5 bases). The CDR3 is 12 residues long. Between the trimmed V and J ends, which lost 6 bases and 8 bases, there was a span of 13 bases. This chain's CDR3 is CASRGDEWGYTF. As DNA, the CDR3 is TGTGCCAGCAGAGGGGACGAGTGGGGCTACACCTTC.

Within the sample, this clonotype is medium-sized. The rearrangement joins TRBV12-3 or TRBV12-4 to TRBJ1-2; 7 bases line up with TRBD1. J gave up 4 bases and V 8 bases, and 7 bases lay outside the gene matches. The CDR3 length is 13 residues. CDR3 nucleotides: TGTGCCAGCCACAGGGGCGCGGGCTATGGCTACACCTTC. Amino acids: CASHRGAGYGYTF.

This clonotype is termed medium-sized. The CDR3 is CASSLVQAYGYTF. CDR3 in DNA: TGTGCCAGCAGTTTAGTACAGGCCTATGGCTACACCTTC. The J gene is TRBJ1-2, the V gene TRBV12-3 or TRBV12-4; a weak D match, TRBD1 (5 bases). Trimming left V 1 base short and J 4 bases short, with 7 bases between. The CDR3 contains 13 residues.

This clonotype is labeled as medium-sized (0.01 to 0.1%). V gene TRBV12-3 or TRBV12-4 combines with J gene TRBJ1-2, with 9 bases matching TRBD1. The CDR3 runs 14 residues. Losses at the gene ends were 6 bases for V and 4 bases for J; bases not matched to a gene: 6. CDR3 nucleotide sequence: TGTGCCAGCAGGGGACAGGGTAGGGCCTATGGCTACACCTTC. This encodes CASRGQGRAYGYTF.

This clonotype is large by share. This sequence joins TRBV12-3 or TRBV12-4 and TRBJ1-2; D might be TRBD1 (5 bases). Trimming left V 7 bases short and J 4 bases short, with 10 bases between. The CDR3 loop spans 12 amino acids. CDR3 DNA sequence: TGTGCCAGCACTACCGGGACCTATGGCTACACCTTC. The encoded protein is CASTTGTYGYTF.

This clonotype is termed medium-sized (0.01 to 0.1%). The genes are TRBV12-3 or TRBV12-4 and TRBJ1-2; the D gene is possibly TRBD1 (6 bases). This CDR3 is built from 14 residues. V dropped 5 bases and J dropped 4 bases, with 14 bases sitting between them. For the CDR3, the DNA is TGTGCCAGCAGTCCGACCGGACAGACCTATGGCTACACCTTC. Its protein product is CASSPTGQTYGYTF.

This clonotype ranks as medium-sized. The chain recombines TRBV12-3 or TRBV12-4 with TRBJ1-2, with a tentative D call TRBD1 (6 bases). V lost 6 bases, J lost 4 bases, and 12 bases lay in between. The CDR3 extends over 13 amino acids. CDR3 coding DNA: TGTGCCAGCAGCCCGGACAGCCGCTATGGCTACACCTTC. Protein product: CASSPDSRYGYTF.

By share, this clonotype ranks as medium-sized. The CDR3 sequence: CASSLDRDYGYTF. CDR3 in DNA: TGTGCCAGCAGTTTAGACAGGGACTATGGCTACACCTTC. The chain employs TRBV12-3 or TRBV12-4 and TRBJ1-2, with D possibly TRBD1 on 6 matching bases. Trimming removed 1 base at V and 3 bases at J, with 6 bases between. The CDR3 extends over 13 amino acids.

This clonotype is judged medium-sized. This chain joins TRBV12-3 or TRBV12-4 and TRBJ1-2; D unclear. Trimming removed 1 base at V and 2 bases at J, with 8 bases between. The CDR3 is 14 amino acids. CDR3 bases: TGTGCCAGCAGTTTAGTCGCGACAAACTATGGCTACACCTTC. Its protein is CASSLVATNYGYTF.

By share, this clonotype ranks as medium-sized. V usage is TRBV12-3 or TRBV12-4 and J usage is TRBJ1-2; D not resolved. V shed 6 bases and J shed 8 bases, with 19 bases lying between them. This CDR3 is built from 14 residues. The CDR3: CASRDPLGLNGYTF. The CDR3 DNA is TGTGCCAGCAGGGACCCACTCGGGCTAAACGGCTACACCTTC.

By sample share, this clonotype is hyperexpanded. The gene calls are TRBV12-3 or TRBV12-4 and TRBJ1-2; D remains unclear. This CDR3 region has 12 residues. Trimming cost V 5 bases and J 7 bases, with 11 bases left between them. The CDR3 sequence: CASSLGGGGYTF. CDR3 sequence (DNA): TGTGCCAGCAGTCTAGGAGGTGGTGGCTACACCTTC.

This clonotype is labeled medium-sized (0.01 to 0.1%). The CDR3 DNA is TGTGCCAGCGGCAGGGAAAACTATGGCTACACCTTC. This codes for CASGRENYGYTF. The V and J genes are TRBV12-3 or TRBV12-4 and TRBJ1-2, with D perhaps matching TRBD1 (5 bases). There are 12 residues in the CDR3. V was trimmed by 8 bases and J by 2 bases, leaving 9 bases between them.

This clonotype is labeled large. V is TRBV12-3 or TRBV12-4 and J is TRBJ1-2; 7 bases line up with TRBD1. The CDR3 runs to 11 residues. The J segment lost 13 bases and the V segment lost 4 bases, leaving 6 bases of the junction unmatched. Here the CDR3 DNA reads TGTGCCAGCAGTTCGGGACAGCGGGGCACCTTC. Its protein is CASSSGQRGTF.

By its share, this clonotype is medium-sized. This sequence joins TRBV12-3 or TRBV12-4 and TRBJ1-2; 7 bases line up with TRBD1. The CDR3 is 13 residues long. V shed 1 base, J shed 5 bases, and the junction held 1 base outside the gene matches. DNA for the CDR3: TGTGCCAGCAGTTTAGGACAGGGATATGGCTACACCTTC. Translating it yields CASSLGQGYGYTF.

This clonotype ranks as large. J is TRBJ1-2 and V is TRBV12-3 or TRBV12-4; TRBD1 is a possible D gene (5 bases). The CDR3 sequence is 15 residues long. The V and J ends lost 7 bases and 2 bases respectively, with 17 bases between them. CDR3 loop: CASTSRQIRNYGYTF. The CDR3 bases are TGTGCCAGCACCTCGAGACAGATAAGAAACTATGGCTACACCTTC.

By share of the sample, this clonotype is medium-sized. The V gene is TRBV12-3 or TRBV12-4, the J gene TRBJ1-2; D not resolved. CDR3 length: 13 amino acids. V shed 7 bases and J shed 8 bases, with 17 bases lying between them. The CDR3 region has the DNA TGTGCCAGCACCCTAGAGGCAGCCTTCGGCTACACCTTC. It codes for CASTLEAAFGYTF.

By proportion, this clonotype is medium-sized. The chain links TRBV12-3 or TRBV12-4 to TRBJ1-2, with 7 bases lining up with TRBD1. This CDR3 contains 13 residues. V trimming: 5 bases; J trimming: 4 bases; junction bases outside the gene matches: 4. The CDR3 here is CASSPTGTYGYTF. In DNA, the CDR3 is TGTGCCAGCAGTCCGACAGGGACCTATGGCTACACCTTC.

By its share, this clonotype is medium-sized (0.01 to 0.1%). The chain employs TRBV12-3 or TRBV12-4 and TRBJ1-2; D call uncertain. The CDR3 covers 11 residues. Trimming removed 7 bases at V and 8 bases at J, with 11 bases between. CDR3 nucleotides: TGTGCCAGCAAAGAGGGCCAGGGCTACACCTTC. Its translation is CASKEGQGYTF.

By sample share, this clonotype is medium-sized (0.01 to 0.1%). At one of its ends the junction is not consistent with the germline gene, which may arise from a read error. The chain is built from TRBV12-3 or TRBV12-4 and TRBJ1-2; 9 bases are a match to TRBD1. The CDR3 is made up of 13 amino acids. The DNA of the CDR3 is TGTTCCAGCAGTTTAAAGGGACAGGGACGAGACACCTTC. It codes for CSSSLKGQGRDTF.

By sample share, this clonotype is large (0.1 to 1%). The chain is built from TRBV12-3 or TRBV12-4 and TRBJ1-2; D remains unclear. Between the trimmed V and J ends, which lost 6 bases and 7 bases, there was a span of 12 bases. The CDR3 spans 12 residues. CDR3 loop: CASSKAGSGYTF. In nucleotides, the CDR3 is TGTGCCAGCAGCAAGGCAGGAAGTGGCTACACCTTC.

This clonotype is classed as medium-sized. This chain uses TRBV12-3 or TRBV12-4 with TRBJ1-2, with D uncertain. This CDR3 is built from 12 residues. Trimming took off 3 bases at V and 1 base at J, with 3 bases between the two ends. In DNA form, the CDR3 reads TGTGCCAGCAGTTTGCTTAACTATGGCTACACCTTC. The encoded protein is CASSLLNYGYTF.